One sample yielded the 10 T cell receptor beta chains listed below, sequenced in a study of T cells in Graves' hyperthyroidism and ophthalmopathy. Authors of the study amplified TCR beta CDR3 regions from RNA transcripts. Initially, a first-round RT-PCR of the TCR CDR3 employed the HTBI primer set. MiXCR, run by TCRdb on the multiplex PCR reads, gives a single entry per CDR3 protein. Of 730,000 or so distinct CDR3 sequences in the sample, approximately 19% were seen once. Sequences were obtained from blood. The receptors were gathered from a woman in her forties or fifties with Graves' hyperthyroidism that later progressed to Graves' ophthalmopathy.

This clonotype was picked up many times. The chain joins TRBV29-1 to TRBJ1-1; unclear D gene. The CDR3 is 12 residues long. CDR1 is SQVTM, CDR2 ANQGSEA, per germline. V shed 4 bases and J shed 2 bases, with 8 bases lying between them. CDR3 in amino acids: CSVGHPNTEAFF. CDR3 coding DNA: TGCAGCGTTGGCCACCCTAACACTGAAGCTTTCTTT.

This clonotype was counted ten times or more. The CDR3 DNA follows: TGTGCCAGCAGTTTATACCAGGGGGCTATATACGAGCAGTACTTC. Its translation: CASSLYQGAIYEQYF. The chain links TRBV27 to TRBJ2-7; 8 bases map to TRBD1. This CDR3 spans 15 amino acids. Germline CDR1 and CDR2: MNHEY and SMNVEV (reference sequence). Trimming removed 1 base from V and 4 bases from J; junction bases left unmatched: 6.

The table lists this clonotype with many counts. The chain links TRBV11-2 to TRBJ1-3; D not resolved. The germline V gene encodes CDR1 SGHAT and CDR2 FQNNGV. Trimming stripped 1 base from V and 2 bases from J, with 12 bases between. The CDR3 sequence is 16 residues long. The CDR3, as DNA: TGTGCCAGCAGCTTAGTCGGCGGGGTTCCTGGAAACACCATATATTTT. Amino acid sequence: CASSLVGGVPGNTIYF.

This clonotype was recorded at least ten times. The V gene is TRBV5-1, the J gene TRBJ1-6; D possibly corresponds to TRBD1 (5 bases). In germline, CDR1 is SGHRS, CDR2 YFSETQ. The V and J ends lost 2 bases and 10 bases respectively, with 13 bases between them. The CDR3 has 14 residues. The CDR3 loop is CASSFGRVESPLHF. The CDR3 nucleotides are TGCGCCAGCAGCTTCGGCAGGGTAGAATCACCCCTCCACTTT.

V gene TRBV24-1 combines with J gene TRBJ2-3, with 7 bases matching TRBD1. The CDR3 totals 16 residues. V lost 3 bases, J lost 4 bases, and 9 bases stayed unmatched. CDR1 is KGHDR, CDR2 SFDVKD, per germline. The CDR3 nucleotides read TGTGCCACCAGTGATACCGGGACAGTCTACCCAGATACGCAGTATTTT. Its translation is CATSDTGTVYPDTQYF.

A remark on this clonotype: A much more abundant neighbour one base away suggests this may be a read error. The chain has TRBV7-9 and TRBJ2-5, with TRBD1 matching 8 bases. CDR1 SEHNR and CDR2 FQNEAQ come from the germline V gene (reference sequence). V lost 8 bases, J lost 5 bases, and 10 bases stayed unmatched. There are 14 residues in the CDR3. The CDR3 protein is CASGRSTGVETQYF. The DNA of the CDR3 is TGTGCCAGCGGCCGATCGACAGGGGTCGAGACCCAGTACTTC.

Only a few counts were recorded for this clonotype. The CDR3 sequence: CASSLKSGNTGELFF. CDR3 DNA sequence: TGCGCCAGCAGCTTAAAGTCAGGAAACACCGGGGAGCTGTTTTTT. This chain uses TRBV5-1 with TRBJ2-2; D uncertain. This CDR3 comprises 15 residues. Trimming took 2 bases from V and 2 from J, leaving 10 bases between them. Germline-derived CDR1 and CDR2 are SGHRS and YFSETQ. Full variable domain (outside the CDR3, taken from reference TRBV5-1 and TRBJ2-2): KAGVTQTPRYLIKTRGQQVTLSCSPISGHRSVSWYQQTPGQGLQFLFEYFSETQRNKGNFPGRFSGRQFSNSRSEMNVSTLELGDSALYLCASSLKSGNTGELFFGEGSRLTVL.

This clonotype was seen a few times. This chain's CDR3 is CAWGDRLHTEAFF. The CDR3 bases are TGTGCCTGGGGAGACAGACTACACACTGAAGCTTTCTTT. The chain recombines TRBV6-1 with TRBJ1-1; D may be TRBD1 (5 bases). Looked up from germline, CDR1 is MNHNS and CDR2 is SASEGT. Trimming took off 11 bases at V and 3 bases at J, with 16 bases between the two ends. This CDR3 has 13 amino acids.

This clonotype has at least ten counts. This rearrangement joins TRBV11-2 to TRBJ2-7; D gene unclear. V gave up 5 bases and J gave up 2 bases, with 10 bases separating them. The CDR3 is made up of 13 amino acids. Germline V lookup: CDR1 SGHAT, CDR2 FQNNGV. The CDR3, as DNA: TGTGCCAGCAGCCGTACAGAGACCTACGAGCAGTACTTC. Amino acids: CASSRTETYEQYF.

The V call is TRBV6-5, the J call TRBJ2-1; 9 bases align to TRBD2. CDR3 length equals 13 residues. The junction had 0 bases not matched to a gene; V was cut back by 2 bases and J by 7 bases. CDR1 is MNHEY, CDR2 SVGAGI, per germline. The CDR3 DNA reads as TGTGCCAGCAGTTACCTAGCGGGGAATGAGCAGTTCTTC. Its translation: CASSYLAGNEQFF.